Listed below are T cell receptor beta chains from one sample, sequenced in a study of cytomegalovirus exposure and HLA in healthy donors. Assay: immunoSEQ multiplex PCR; the TCRdb copy retains only in-frame clones and omits some. This sample has 130,000 to 150,000 clones, with 73% found just once. Sequences were obtained from PBMCs. These receptors all come from a human donor in good health. CDR3s include the opening cysteine and the closing phenylalanine or tryptophan. D genes are given only for firm matches. Rows give clone size only sometimes, using once, few, many, or a class for an expanded clone.

-	TRBV5-6	-	TRBJ1-5	TGTGCCAGCAGCTTCGCACAGGCTAATCAGCCCCAGCATTTT	CASSFAQANQPQHF
-	TRBV7-2	-	TRBJ1-2	TGTGCCAGCAGCTTTGCCCAGGGTAGGGGCTACACCTTC	CASSFAQGRGYTF
-	TRBV29-1	once	TRBJ2-5	TGCAGCTCAGGACACCTCCAAGAGACCCAGTACTTC	CSSGHLQETQYF
-	TRBV27	-	TRBJ1-6	TGTGCCAGCAGTTTACTCTCCTATAATTCACCCCTCCACTTT	CASSLLSYNSPLHF
-	TRBV5-5	-	TRBJ1-3	TGTGCCAGCAGCTTGTCTGCTGGAAACACCATATATTTT	CASSLSAGNTIYF
TRBD2	TRBV7-8	-	TRBJ2-7	TGTGCCAGCAGCTCCCGACTAGCGGGGGCCAGGGGGCAGTACTTC	CASSSRLAGARGQYF
-	TRBV6-5	few	TRBJ1-6	TGTGCCAGCAGTTACACCGCCGATCCCGGGGATTCACCCCTCCACTTT	CASSYTADPGDSPLHF
TRBD1	TRBV29-1	-	TRBJ1-3	TGCAGCGTTGAAGTTGGGTACAGGGGTGGAAACACCATATATTTT	CSVEVGYRGGNTIYF
TRBD1	TRBV27	-	TRBJ1-4	TGTGCCAGCAGTTTAGGACAGGGTAATGAAAAACTGTTTTTT	CASSLGQGNEKLFF
-	TRBV5-4	-	TRBJ2-5	TGTGCCAGCAGCTTGGGCGGAATCTCTGGAGAGACCCAGTACTTC	CASSLGGISGETQYF
-	TRBV7-2	few	TRBJ1-1	TGTGCCAGCAGCTTGAACTTGCAGGCGAACACTGAAGCTTTCTTT	CASSLNLQANTEAFF
-	TRBV19	-	TRBJ1-5	TGTGCCAGTAGGACGGGAGTGGCAGGGAATCAGCCCCAGCATTTT	CASRTGVAGNQPQHF
-	TRBV5-8	few	TRBJ2-1	TGTGCCAGCTGGCTCACTGAGCAGTTCTTC	CASWLTEQFF
TRBD2	TRBV13	once	TRBJ2-1	TGTGCCAGCAGTCCTAGCGGGAGGCGGGACAATGAGCAGTTCTTC	CASSPSGRRDNEQFF
-	TRBV7-3	-	TRBJ2-2	TGTGCCAGCAGCTTAGTGTCAGGACAGAACACCGGGGAGCTGTTTTTT	CASSLVSGQNTGELFF
TRBD1	TRBV27	-	TRBJ2-7	TGTGCCAGCAGTACGGGACAGGGCTCCTCCGAGCAGTACTTC	CASSTGQGSSEQYF
-	TRBV30	-	TRBJ2-3	TGTGCCTGGAGTGGCGGGAACACAGATACGCAGTATTTT	CAWSGGNTDTQYF
-	TRBV4-1	-	TRBJ2-1	TGCGCCAGCAGCCAAGGCGCACAGGCAGGGAATGAGCAGTTCTTC	CASSQGAQAGNEQFF
-	TRBV11-1	-	TRBJ1-2	TGTGCCAGCAGCCAAAACATATATGGCTACACCTTC	CASSQNIYGYTF
TRBD2	TRBV5-1	-	TRBJ2-7	TGCGCCAGCAGCTTGGGTAGCGGGGGATCCTCCTACGAGCAGTACTTC	CASSLGSGGSSYEQYF
-	TRBV6-5	few	TRBJ1-2	TGTGCCACCCTAGGGGGGGCAGCACCCTATGGCTACACCTTC	CATLGGAAPYGYTF
-	TRBV9	-	TRBJ2-7	TGTGCCAGCAGCCCCCCTTCCTACGAGCAGTACTTC	CASSPPSYEQYF
TRBD2	TRBV9	few	TRBJ2-7	TGTGCCAGCAGCGCCCGAGCGGGGGGCAACTCCTACGAGCAGTACTTC	CASSARAGGNSYEQYF
TRBD2	TRBV6-1	-	TRBJ2-7	TGTGCCAGCAGTGAGTGGGGAGGGGAGGACTACGAGCAGTACTTC	CASSEWGGEDYEQYF
TRBD1	TRBV10-1	-	TRBJ2-7	TGCGCCAGCAGTGAGTCCGGGACAGACTACGAGCAGTACTTC	CASSESGTDYEQYF
-	TRBV11-3	-	TRBJ2-3	TGTGCCAGCAGCCCTCGGACAGCACGCACAGATACGCAGTATTTT	CASSPRTARTDTQYF
-	TRBV7-5	-	TRBJ2-6	-	CARSFGQGAIGANVLTF
-	TRBV7-2	-	TRBJ1-1	TGTGCCAGCAGCTTAGCGGTCGAACAGGTCGCTTTCTTT	CASSLAVEQVAFF
-	TRBV18	-	TRBJ2-6	TGTGCCAGCTCACCAACAGGGTCTGGGGCCAACGTCCTGACTTTC	CASSPTGSGANVLTF
-	TRBV9	-	TRBJ2-1	TGTGCCAGCAGCCCCCAAGGGGGCTCCTACAATGAGCAGTTCTTC	CASSPQGGSYNEQFF
TRBD2	TRBV5-4	-	TRBJ2-5	TGTGCCACCCGGCTAGCGGGAGTAAGGGAGACCCAGTACTTC	CATRLAGVRETQYF
-	TRBV9	-	TRBJ2-1	TGTGCCAGCAGCCTTGACAGGAATGAGCAGTTCTTC	CASSLDRNEQFF
TRBD2	TRBV7-2	-	TRBJ2-1	TGTGCCAGCAGCCTCCTAGCGGCCTCCTACAATGAGCAGTTCTTC	CASSLLAASYNEQFF
-	TRBV25-1	-	TRBJ2-7	TGTGCCAGCAGTGCCGCACGAGACTCCTACGAGCAGTACTTC	CASSAARDSYEQYF
-	TRBV10-3	few	TRBJ2-7	TGTGCCCCCCCGGGGGGCAAGCGGCCAGACCACGAGCAGTACTTC	CAPPGGKRPDHEQYF
-	TRBV15	-	TRBJ2-1	TGTGCCACCAGCAGAGAAGGCGGGATGGGCTACAATGAGCAGTTCTTC	CATSREGGMGYNEQFF
-	TRBV29-1	few	TRBJ1-2	TGCAGCATCAGACAGGCACCACCCTATGGCTACACCTTC	CSIRQAPPYGYTF
-	TRBV6-5	-	TRBJ2-7	TGTGCCAGCAGTCCCAGCGGCTCGCCCGCCTACGAGCAGTACTTC	CASSPSGSPAYEQYF
-	TRBV6-4	-	TRBJ1-2	TGTGCCAAAGTGGGCGCCGACCCCGGGACACCAAACTATGGCTACACCTTC	CAKVGADPGTPNYGYTF
TRBD1	TRBV4-1	once	TRBJ1-6	TGCGCCAGCAGCCAAGCCTTGAGGGGGCTCAATTCACCCCTCCACTTT	CASSQALRGLNSPLHF
-	TRBV7-9	few	TRBJ1-1	TGTGCCAGCAGCTTTGAGGGGGTAGGCACTGAAGCTTTCTTT	CASSFEGVGTEAFF
TRBD1	TRBV27	-	TRBJ1-2	TGTGCCAGCAGTTTATCGACAGGGGCCCATGGCTACACCTTC	CASSLSTGAHGYTF
-	TRBV7-6	-	TRBJ1-3	TGTGCCAGCAGCTTAGACCCAGGGGACGGAAACACCATATATTTT	CASSLDPGDGNTIYF
-	TRBV30	-	TRBJ1-1	TGTGCCTGGAGTGCCACAAGGGGGAAAGCTTTCTTT	CAWSATRGKAFF
-	TRBV10-2	-	TRBJ1-1	TGCGCCAGCAGTGAGTCGGTCCGGACATCTGAAGCTTTCTTT	CASSESVRTSEAFF
TRBD1	TRBV10-3	few	TRBJ1-1	TGTGCCATCAGTGAGGGGGACAGGGGCTACACTGAAGCTTTCTTT	CAISEGDRGYTEAFF
TRBD1	TRBV2	-	TRBJ2-7	TGTGCCAGCACCCCCCTGACAGGGAACTACGAGCAGTACTTC	CASTPLTGNYEQYF
TRBD2	TRBV11-2	-	TRBJ2-3	TGTGCCAGCAGCAACCTTTTCCGCGGGAGGGGACTAGATACGCAGTATTTT	CASSNLFRGRGLDTQYF
-	TRBV7-8	-	TRBJ2-7	TGTGCCAGCGGGCGGGTGGTCGAGCAGTACTTC	CASGRVVEQYF
TRBD1	TRBV10-3	few	TRBJ1-1	TGTGCCATCAGCCCGACAGGGGAGGACACTGAAGCTTTCTTT	CAISPTGEDTEAFF
-	TRBV4-2	-	TRBJ2-2	TGTGCCAGCAGCCAAGATGGGCTAGCCAAACCCGGGGAGCTGTTTTTT	CASSQDGLAKPGELFF